This record concerns one T cell receptor beta chain sequence. Sequencing was performed with immunoSEQ multiplex PCR; in TCRdb, only in-frame clones are kept and a portion is missing. Of tens of thousands of clones in the sample, under 85% were seen once. These data originate in a study of ipilimumab plus nivolumab after autologous stem cell transplantation. Study context: Patients received a median of roughly 5 ipilimumab and roughly eight nivolumab doses.

Ipilimumab, 1 mg/kg, started 14 to 28 days after autologous transplant. Patients received nivolumab 3 mg/kg at weeks 1, 4, 7, 10, then fortnightly to week 26. Germline-derived CDR1 and CDR2 are MNHNS and SASEGT. Unmatched junction bases numbered 5, after V lost 3 bases and J lost 4 bases. This CDR3 is 14 amino acids long. The specimen comprised PBMCs, sampled in a trial of ipilimumab plus nivolumab as post-transplant consolidation. The genes are TRBV6-1 and TRBJ1-1, with 7 bases matching TRBD1. The clonotype comes from a male donor with diffuse large B-cell lymphoma. In nucleotides, the CDR3 is TGTGCCAGCAGTGAGCTGACAGGGTTCACTGAAGCTTTCTTT. Protein product: CASSELTGFTEAFF.